One sample yielded the 14 T cell receptor beta chains listed below, sequenced in a study of OX40 agonist ivuxolimab in advanced cancers. The library was obtained by the immunoSEQ multiplex PCR assay. TCRdb carries this immuneACCESS record with in-frame sequences only. Its versions omit some clonotypes, under half of them owing to an unresolved V gene in the studies checked, with the rest unexplained. The sample table holds 60,000 to 95,000 clones, of which approximately 81% were seen once. 17% of the sample goes to the ten largest clones. This specimen consisted of CD4+ or CD8+ T cells sorted from blood, obtained in a trial of the OX40 agonist ivuxolimab. All receptors come from an adult with an advanced solid tumor such as melanoma, head and neck, liver or kidney cancer.

The chain recombines TRBV5-1 with TRBJ1-2, with 11 bases matching TRBD1. Unmatched junction bases numbered 14, after V lost 3 bases and J lost 4 bases. Germline CDR1 reads SGHRS; CDR2 reads YFSETQ. This CDR3 contains 18 residues. DNA for the CDR3: TGCGCCAGCAGCTCTGTGGGACAGGGGGGACGCTTCTCCTATGGCTACACCTTC. Amino acid sequence: CASSSVGQGGRFSYGYTF.

The gene calls are TRBV2 and TRBJ2-3; D unresolved. Per the germline V gene, CDR1 is SNHLY and CDR2 is FYNNEI. The CDR3 contains 14 residues. V was pared by 4 bases and J by 4 bases, with 12 bases between. CDR3 region: CASSVTRVADTQYF. The CDR3 nucleotides are TGTGCCAGCAGTGTAACAAGGGTGGCAGATACGCAGTATTTT. The full variable domain, in which reference TRBV2 and TRBJ2-3 provide the parts outside the CDR3, is EPEVTQTPSHQVTQMGQEVILRCVPISNHLYFYWYRQILGQKVEFLVSFYNNEISEKSEIFDDQFSVERPDGSNFTLKIRSTKLEDSAMYFCASSVTRVADTQYFGPGTRLTVL.

This chain links TRBV6-4 with TRBJ1-1; D unresolved. Between the trimmed V and J ends, which lost 3 bases and 3 bases, there was a span of 8 bases. Germline-derived CDR1 and CDR2 are MRHNA and SNTAGT. The CDR3 runs 13 residues. The CDR3 loop is CASSERDDTEAFF. The CDR3 coding sequence is TGTGCCAGCAGTGAAAGGGATGACACTGAAGCTTTCTTT.

This clone has just one count. The rearrangement joins TRBV6-5 to TRBJ2-3; 7 bases map to TRBD1. The germline gives CDR1 MNHEY, CDR2 SVGAGI. There are 13 residues in the CDR3. The J segment lost 3 bases and the V segment lost 6 bases, leaving 3 bases of the junction unmatched. The CDR3 is CASSPRGTDTQYF. The CDR3 bases are TGTGCCAGCAGCCCCAGGGGGACAGATACGCAGTATTTT.

V is TRBV15 and J is TRBJ2-1, with a tentative D call TRBD2 (6 bases). The CDR3 extends over 14 amino acids. V was shortened by 1 base and J by 6 bases, with 10 bases between the two germline ends. CDR1 and CDR2 from the germline V gene are LNHNV and YYDKDF (reference sequence). CDR3 in amino acids: CATSRVRGFNEQFF. CDR3 nucleotide sequence: TGTGCCACCAGCAGAGTCCGGGGGTTCAATGAGCAGTTCTTC.

The rearrangement uses TRBV28 and TRBJ2-3; TRBD2 aligns across 8 bases. The CDR3 consists of 15 residues. V lost 5 bases to trimming and J lost 6 bases; unmatched junction nucleotides: 10. The germline CDR1 and CDR2 sequences are MDHEN and SYDVKM. Here the CDR3 reads CASSVPGLEVDTQYF. CDR3 in DNA: TGTGCCAGCAGTGTTCCGGGACTAGAGGTGGATACGCAGTATTTT.

This chain links TRBV28 with TRBJ2-7, with 9 bases identical to TRBD1. The CDR3 has 16 amino acids. With V trimmed by 6 bases and J by 6 bases, 15 bases remained unmatched. CDR1 is MDHEN and CDR2 is SYDVKM in the germline V gene. The CDR3 nucleotides read TGTGCCAGCAGCTCCATGACAGGGGGAATTGTTCGCGAGCAGTACTTC. This sequence encodes CASSSMTGGIVREQYF.

The gene calls are TRBV5-4 and TRBJ2-1; D is unresolved. Trimming took 2 bases from V and 0 from J, leaving 9 bases between them. The CDR3 extends over 15 amino acids. Germline lookup yields CDR1 SGHNT and CDR2 YYREEE (reference sequence). CDR3 loop: CASSFPGGSYNEQFF. The CDR3 bases are TGTGCCAGCAGCTTCCCGGGTGGCTCCTACAATGAGCAGTTCTTC.

V usage is TRBV19 and J usage is TRBJ1-1; D remains ambiguous. V was cut by 3 bases and J by 1 base, with 12 bases left in between. Germline lookup yields CDR1 LNHDA and CDR2 SQIVND (reference sequence). The CDR3 extends over 15 amino acids. The CDR3: CASSIPRSGNTEAFF. Here the CDR3 DNA reads TGTGCCAGTAGTATCCCCCGAAGCGGGAACACTGAAGCTTTCTTT.

V gene TRBV28 combines with J gene TRBJ1-6, with D tentatively TRBD1 (6 bases). V lost 6 bases and J lost 7, with 16 bases in between. Germline CDR1 is MDHEN and CDR2 is SYDVKM. The CDR3 spans 15 residues. The CDR3, as DNA: TGTGCCAGCAGAGGGGGGGGAACGGGGAATTCACCCCTCCACTTT. Residues: CASRGGGTGNSPLHF.

The J gene is TRBJ2-7, the V gene TRBV4-2; 7 nucleotides line up with TRBD2. Germline values: CDR1 LGHNA, CDR2 YNFKEQ. Germline trimming cut 2 bases from V and 1 base from J; bases unmatched to any gene: 14. The CDR3 is 18 amino acids. CDR3 in amino acids: CASSQWGGPSESSYEQYF. The CDR3 DNA follows: TGTGCCAGCAGCCAATGGGGGGGACCTAGCGAATCTTCCTACGAGCAGTACTTC.

This clone was recorded once. The chain employs TRBV6-5 and TRBJ2-5; 8 bases are a match to TRBD2. V lost 5 bases to trimming and J lost 5 bases; unmatched junction nucleotides: 4. The germline gives CDR1 MNHEY, CDR2 SVGAGI. The length of the CDR3 is 13 residues. CDR3 sequence (DNA): TGTGCCAGCAGTCAGACTAGCGTGGAGACCCAGTACTTC. It translates to CASSQTSVETQYF.

The V gene is TRBV6-1, the J gene TRBJ2-7, with 7 bases matching TRBD1. This CDR3 spans 14 amino acids. Per the germline V gene, CDR1 is MNHNS and CDR2 is SASEGT. The ends lost 2 bases at V and 2 bases at J; junction bases unmatched: 3. CDR3 DNA sequence: TGTGCCAGCAGTGAACGCGGACAGGCCTACGAGCAGTACTTC. Amino acids: CASSERGQAYEQYF.

This rearrangement joins TRBV10-3 to TRBJ1-1, with a weak D call TRBD1 (6 bases). The V gene lost 6 bases and the J gene lost 4 bases, with 15 bases spanning the gap. The CDR3 spans 14 residues. The germline gives CDR1 ENHRY, CDR2 SYGVKD. CDR3 protein: CAISEQGGGTEAFF. The CDR3 coding sequence is TGTGCCATCAGCGAACAGGGAGGAGGCACTGAAGCTTTCTTT.